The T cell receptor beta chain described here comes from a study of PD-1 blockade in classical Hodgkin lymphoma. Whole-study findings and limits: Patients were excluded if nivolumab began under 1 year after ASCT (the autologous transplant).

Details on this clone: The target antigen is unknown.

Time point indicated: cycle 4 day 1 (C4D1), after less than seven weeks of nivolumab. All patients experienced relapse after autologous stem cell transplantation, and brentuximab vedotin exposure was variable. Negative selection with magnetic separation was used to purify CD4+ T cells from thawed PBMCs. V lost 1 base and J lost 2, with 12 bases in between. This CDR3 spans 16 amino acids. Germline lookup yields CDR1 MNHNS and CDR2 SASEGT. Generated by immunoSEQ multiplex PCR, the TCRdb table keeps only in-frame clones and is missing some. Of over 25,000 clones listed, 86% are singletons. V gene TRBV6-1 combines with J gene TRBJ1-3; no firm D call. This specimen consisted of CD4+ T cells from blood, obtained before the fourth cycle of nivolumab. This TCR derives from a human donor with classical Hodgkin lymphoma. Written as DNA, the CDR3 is TGTGCCAGCAGTGAAGAGGCGAGGATCCCTGGAAACACCATATATTTT. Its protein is CASSEEARIPGNTIYF.